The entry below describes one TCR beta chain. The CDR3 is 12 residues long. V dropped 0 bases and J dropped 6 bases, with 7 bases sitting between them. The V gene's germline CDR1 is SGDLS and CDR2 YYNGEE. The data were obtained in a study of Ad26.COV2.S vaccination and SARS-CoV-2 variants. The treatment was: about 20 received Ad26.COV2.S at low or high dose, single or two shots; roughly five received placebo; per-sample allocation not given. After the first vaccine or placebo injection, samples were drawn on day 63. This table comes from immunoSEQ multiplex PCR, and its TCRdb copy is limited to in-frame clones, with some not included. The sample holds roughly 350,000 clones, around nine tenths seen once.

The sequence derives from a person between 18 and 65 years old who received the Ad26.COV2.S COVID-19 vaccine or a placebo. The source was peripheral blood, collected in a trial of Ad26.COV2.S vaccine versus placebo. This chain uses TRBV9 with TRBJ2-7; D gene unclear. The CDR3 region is CASSVEGSEQYF. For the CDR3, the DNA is TGTGCCAGCAGCGTAGAAGGTTCCGAGCAGTACTTC.